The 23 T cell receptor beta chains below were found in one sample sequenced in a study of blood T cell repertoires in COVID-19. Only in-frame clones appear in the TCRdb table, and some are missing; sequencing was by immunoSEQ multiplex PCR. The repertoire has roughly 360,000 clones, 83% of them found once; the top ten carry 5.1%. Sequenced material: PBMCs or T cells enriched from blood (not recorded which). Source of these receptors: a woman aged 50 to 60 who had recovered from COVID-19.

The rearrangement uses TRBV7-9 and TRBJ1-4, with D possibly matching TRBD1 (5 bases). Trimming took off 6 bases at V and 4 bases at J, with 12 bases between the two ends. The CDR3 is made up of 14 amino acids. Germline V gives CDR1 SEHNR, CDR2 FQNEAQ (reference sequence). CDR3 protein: CASSRDSNNEKLFF. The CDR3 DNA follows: TGTGCCAGCAGTCGTGACAGTAATAATGAAAAACTGTTTTTT.

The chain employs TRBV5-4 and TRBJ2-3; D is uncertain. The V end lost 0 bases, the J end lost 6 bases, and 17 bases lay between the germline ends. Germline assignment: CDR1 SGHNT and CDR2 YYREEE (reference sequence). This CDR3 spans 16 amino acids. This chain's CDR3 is CASSLANGLRRDTQYF. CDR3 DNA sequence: TGTGCCAGCAGCTTGGCCAATGGGCTCCGCCGGGATACGCAGTATTTT.

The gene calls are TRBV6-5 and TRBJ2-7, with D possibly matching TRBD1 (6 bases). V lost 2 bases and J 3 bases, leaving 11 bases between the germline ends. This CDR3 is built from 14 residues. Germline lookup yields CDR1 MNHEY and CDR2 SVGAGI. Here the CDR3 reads CASSYEGRGYEQYF. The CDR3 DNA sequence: TGTGCCAGCAGTTACGAAGGCAGGGGCTACGAGCAGTACTTC.

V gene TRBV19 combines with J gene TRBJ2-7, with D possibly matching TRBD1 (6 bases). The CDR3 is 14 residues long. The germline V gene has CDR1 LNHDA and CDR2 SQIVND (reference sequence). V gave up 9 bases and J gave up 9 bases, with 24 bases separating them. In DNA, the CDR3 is TGTGCCAGCGAAGATACAGGGACGAGCGGTAGGCAGTACTTC. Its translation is CASEDTGTSGRQYF. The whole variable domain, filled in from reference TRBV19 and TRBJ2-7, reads DGGITQSPKYLFRKEGQNVTLSCEQNLNHDAMYWYRQDPGQGLRLIYYSQIVNDFQKGDIAEGYSVSREKKESFPLTVTSAQKNPTAFYLCASEDTGTSGRQYFGPGTRLTVT.

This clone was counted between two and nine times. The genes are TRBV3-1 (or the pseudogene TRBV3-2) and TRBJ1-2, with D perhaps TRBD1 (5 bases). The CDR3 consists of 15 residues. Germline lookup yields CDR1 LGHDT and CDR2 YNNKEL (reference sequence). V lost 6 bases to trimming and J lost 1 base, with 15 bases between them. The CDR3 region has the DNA TGTGCCAGCAGGTCCCAGGGCTCCTTTAACTATGGCTACACCTTC. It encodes CASRSQGSFNYGYTF.

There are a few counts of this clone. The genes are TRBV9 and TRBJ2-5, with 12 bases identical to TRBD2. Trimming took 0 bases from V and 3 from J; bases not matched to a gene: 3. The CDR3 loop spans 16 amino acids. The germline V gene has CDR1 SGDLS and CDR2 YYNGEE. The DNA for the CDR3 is TGTGCCAGCAGCGTAGGTCCTAGCGGGGGGGAAGAGACCCAGTACTTC. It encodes CASSVGPSGGEETQYF.

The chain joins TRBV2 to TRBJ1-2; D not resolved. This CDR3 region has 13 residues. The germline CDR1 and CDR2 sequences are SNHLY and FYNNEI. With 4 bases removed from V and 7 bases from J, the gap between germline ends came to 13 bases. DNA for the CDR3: TGTGCCAGCAGTGCGGGAGCCTCCTTTGGCTACACCTTC. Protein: CASSAGASFGYTF.

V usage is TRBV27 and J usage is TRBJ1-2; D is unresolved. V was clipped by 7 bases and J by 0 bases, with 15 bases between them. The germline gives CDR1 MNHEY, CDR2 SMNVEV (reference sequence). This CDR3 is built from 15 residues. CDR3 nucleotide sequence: TGTGCCAGCACCCCCTCCGCGGGAGCTAACTATGGCTACACCTTC. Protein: CASTPSAGANYGYTF.

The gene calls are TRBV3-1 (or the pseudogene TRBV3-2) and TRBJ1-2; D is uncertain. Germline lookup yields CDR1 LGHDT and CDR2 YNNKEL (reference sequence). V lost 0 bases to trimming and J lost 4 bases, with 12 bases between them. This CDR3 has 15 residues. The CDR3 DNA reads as TGTGCCAGCAGCCAAGAGAGGGCCGCGGTCTATGGCTACACCTTC. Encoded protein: CASSQERAAVYGYTF.

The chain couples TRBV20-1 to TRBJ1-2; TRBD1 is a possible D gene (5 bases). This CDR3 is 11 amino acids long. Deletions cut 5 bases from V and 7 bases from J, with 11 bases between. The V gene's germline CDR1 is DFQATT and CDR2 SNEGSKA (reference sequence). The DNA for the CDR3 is TGCAGTGCTCTGGACAACCGTGGCTACACCTTC. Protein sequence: CSALDNRGYTF.

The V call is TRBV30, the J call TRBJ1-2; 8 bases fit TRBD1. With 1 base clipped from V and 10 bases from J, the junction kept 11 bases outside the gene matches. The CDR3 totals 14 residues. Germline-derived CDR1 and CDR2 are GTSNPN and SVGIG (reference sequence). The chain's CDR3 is CAWSGGQGRFVYTF. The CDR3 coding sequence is TGTGCCTGGAGTGGAGGACAGGGTCGTTTTGTCTACACCTTC.

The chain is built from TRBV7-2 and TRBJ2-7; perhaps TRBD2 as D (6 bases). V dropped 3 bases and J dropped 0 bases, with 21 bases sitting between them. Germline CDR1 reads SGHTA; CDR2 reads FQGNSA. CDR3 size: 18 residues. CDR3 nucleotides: TGTGCCAGCAGCTTTTGGCGGTCTTTAGGGGAGGCCTCCTACGAGCAGTACTTC. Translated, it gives CASSFWRSLGEASYEQYF. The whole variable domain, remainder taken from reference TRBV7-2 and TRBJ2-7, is GAGVSQSPSNKVTEKGKDVELRCDPISGHTALYWYRQSLGQGLEFLIYFQGNSAPDKSGLPSDRFSAERTGGSVSTLTIQRTQQEDSAVYLCASSFWRSLGEASYEQYFGPGTRLTVT.

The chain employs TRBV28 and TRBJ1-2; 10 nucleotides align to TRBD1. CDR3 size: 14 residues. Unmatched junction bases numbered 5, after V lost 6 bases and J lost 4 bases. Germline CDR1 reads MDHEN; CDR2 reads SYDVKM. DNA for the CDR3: TGTGCCAGCAGATGGGACAGGGGCGGCTATGGCTACACCTTC. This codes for CASRWDRGGYGYTF.

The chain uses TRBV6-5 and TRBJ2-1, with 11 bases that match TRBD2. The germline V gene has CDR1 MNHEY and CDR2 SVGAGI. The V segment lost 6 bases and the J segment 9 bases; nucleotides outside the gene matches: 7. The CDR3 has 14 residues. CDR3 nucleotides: TGTGCCAGCAGCCGACTAGCGGGAAGGAGTGAGCAGTTCTTC. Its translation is CASSRLAGRSEQFF.

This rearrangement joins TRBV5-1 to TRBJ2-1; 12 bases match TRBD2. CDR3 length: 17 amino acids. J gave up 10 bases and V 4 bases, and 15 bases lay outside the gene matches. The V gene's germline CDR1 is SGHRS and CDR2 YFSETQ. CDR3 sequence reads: CASSAGQGTSGQTEQFF. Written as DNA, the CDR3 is TGCGCCAGCAGCGCGGGACAGGGGACTAGCGGGCAAACCGAGCAGTTCTTC.

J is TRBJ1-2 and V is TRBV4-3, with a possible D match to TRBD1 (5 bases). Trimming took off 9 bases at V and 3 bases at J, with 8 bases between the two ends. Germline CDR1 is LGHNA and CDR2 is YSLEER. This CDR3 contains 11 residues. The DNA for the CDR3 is TGCGCCAGTCGGGGGTACTATGGCTACACCTTC. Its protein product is CASRGYYGYTF.

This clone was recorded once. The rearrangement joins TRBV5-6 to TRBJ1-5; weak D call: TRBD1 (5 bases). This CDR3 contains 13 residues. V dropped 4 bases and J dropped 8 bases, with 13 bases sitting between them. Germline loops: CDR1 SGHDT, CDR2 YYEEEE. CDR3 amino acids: CASSGGEWEPQHF. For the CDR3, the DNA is TGTGCCAGCAGCGGAGGGGAATGGGAGCCCCAGCATTTT.

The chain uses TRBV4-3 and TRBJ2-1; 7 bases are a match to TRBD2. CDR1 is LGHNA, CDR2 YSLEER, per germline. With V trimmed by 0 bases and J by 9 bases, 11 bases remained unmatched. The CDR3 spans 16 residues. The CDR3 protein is CASSQERLLAVGEQFF. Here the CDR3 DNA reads TGCGCCAGCAGCCAAGAGAGACTCCTAGCGGTGGGTGAGCAGTTCTTC.

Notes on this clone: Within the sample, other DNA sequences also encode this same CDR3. CDR3 DNA: TGTGCCAGCAGCCCGAGGGGGGGCCAAGAGACCCAGTACTTC. Protein: CASSPRGGQETQYF. The chain couples TRBV3-1 (or the pseudogene TRBV3-2) to TRBJ2-5, with D tentatively TRBD2 (7 bases). Germline V gives CDR1 LGHDT, CDR2 YNNKEL (reference sequence). With 4 bases removed from V and 1 base from J, the gap between germline ends came to 10 bases. The CDR3 is 14 residues long.

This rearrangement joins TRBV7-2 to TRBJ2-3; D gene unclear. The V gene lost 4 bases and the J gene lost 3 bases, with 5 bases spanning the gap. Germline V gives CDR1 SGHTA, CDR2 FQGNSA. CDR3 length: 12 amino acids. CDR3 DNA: TGTGCCAGCAGCTCCTCTACAGATACGCAGTATTTT. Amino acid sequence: CASSSSTDTQYF. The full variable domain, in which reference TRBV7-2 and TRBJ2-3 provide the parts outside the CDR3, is GAGVSQSPSNKVTEKGKDVELRCDPISGHTALYWYRQSLGQGLEFLIYFQGNSAPDKSGLPSDRFSAERTGGSVSTLTIQRTQQEDSAVYLCASSSSTDTQYFGPGTRLTVL.

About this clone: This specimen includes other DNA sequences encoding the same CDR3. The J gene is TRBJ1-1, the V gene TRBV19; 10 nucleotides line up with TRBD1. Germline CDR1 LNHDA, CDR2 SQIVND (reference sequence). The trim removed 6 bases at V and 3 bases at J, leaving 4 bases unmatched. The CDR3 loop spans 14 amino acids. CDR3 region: CASSTDRGHTEAFF. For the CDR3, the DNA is TGTGCCAGTAGCACCGACAGGGGGCACACTGAAGCTTTCTTT.

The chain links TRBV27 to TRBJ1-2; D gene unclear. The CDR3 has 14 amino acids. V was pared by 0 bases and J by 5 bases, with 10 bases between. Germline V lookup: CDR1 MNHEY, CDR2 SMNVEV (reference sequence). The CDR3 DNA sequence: TGTGCCAGCAGTTTATCGGCAGGCGGGTATGGCTACACCTTC. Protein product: CASSLSAGGYGYTF.

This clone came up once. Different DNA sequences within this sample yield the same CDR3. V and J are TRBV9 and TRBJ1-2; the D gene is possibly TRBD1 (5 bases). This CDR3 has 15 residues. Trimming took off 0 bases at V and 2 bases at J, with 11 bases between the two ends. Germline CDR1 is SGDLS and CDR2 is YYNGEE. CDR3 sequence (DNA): TGTGCCAGCAGCGTAGGGCAGGGCGCGAACTATGGCTACACCTTC. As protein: CASSVGQGANYGYTF.